Sequencing of this T cell receptor beta chain was carried out in a study of regulatory T cells in long-lasting Graves disease. Findings and caveats of the study: When disease was persistent, TRBV28, TRBJ1-2 and TRBJ2-5 were the favored segments. TCR diversity was lower in persistent Graves' patients than in newly diagnosed ones.

A word on this clonotype: Its specificity is unknown.

The CDR3 covers 20 residues. V trimming: 1 base; J trimming: 3 bases; junction bases outside the gene matches: 20. Germline CDR1 and CDR2: MGHRA and YSYEKL. TCR beta libraries were built with iRepertoire HTBI primers and Arm-PCR of CDR3 regions. Via MiXCR, TCRdb re-called the multiplex PCR reads, giving one row per CDR3 protein. The profile covers about 360,000 distinct CDR3 sequences, with about 17% appearing a single time and over 20% taken by the ten largest. The time point denotes: newly diagnosed GD, antithyroid drugs for less than 3 months. PBMC RNA was the source of the TCR library. Separately, the same data were catalogued under a study of T cells in Graves' hyperthyroidism and ophthalmopathy. That paper states: The primer set for the first-round RT-PCR of the TCR CDR3 was HTBI. The model foresaw ophthalmopathy a median around 6.4 months prior to onset.

The source of this sequence is a woman in her late teens or twenties with Graves disease. The V gene is TRBV4-1, the J gene TRBJ2-7; 8 bases fit TRBD2. The sample consisted of peripheral blood mononuclear cells (PBMCs), taken at new diagnosis, from a patient treated with antithyroid drugs. CDR3 in DNA: TGCGCCAGCAGCCAAGTAGGGGCCAGCGGGGGTCCTAGCAACCTCTACGAGCAGTACTTC. Amino acid sequence: CASSQVGASGGPSNLYEQYF.